These 21 T cell receptor beta chains share one sample of origin, sequenced in a study of radiotherapy plus CTLA-4 blockade in lung cancer. Clones were read by immunoSEQ multiplex PCR, and TCRdb kept only the in-frame ones, dropping some. This table has around 2,800 clones, approximately 81% appearing once. Sequencing used tumor tissue, obtained from a patient treated with radiotherapy plus ipilimumab. The receptor source for this set is a human donor with non-small cell lung cancer that progressed on radiotherapy plus ipilimumab.

J is TRBJ1-5 and V is TRBV19; 7 bases align to TRBD1. The CDR3 spans 15 residues. CDR1 is LNHDA, CDR2 SQIVND, per germline (reference sequence). The J segment lost 3 bases and the V segment lost 6 bases, leaving 8 bases of the junction unmatched. CDR3: CASRGSDRVNQPQHF. The CDR3 DNA follows: TGTGCCAGTAGGGGGTCCGACAGGGTCAATCAGCCCCAGCATTTT.

CDR3 sequence (DNA): TGTGCCAGCAGCTTATCAACAGGGGTGAGCAATCAGCCCCAGCATTTT. Its translation is CASSLSTGVSNQPQHF. V and J are TRBV11-2 and TRBJ1-5, with 7 bases aligning to TRBD1. The CDR3 spans 16 residues. The germline gives CDR1 SGHAT, CDR2 FQNNGV. With 2 bases clipped from V and 1 base from J, the junction kept 5 bases outside the gene matches.

The chain couples TRBV6-5 to TRBJ1-2, with a possible D match to TRBD1 (5 bases). This CDR3 is built from 16 residues. CDR1 MNHEY and CDR2 SVGAGI come from the germline V gene. The V and J ends lost 2 bases and 1 base respectively, with 14 bases between them. CDR3 in amino acids: CASSYRGIGVNYGYTF. The CDR3 region has the DNA TGTGCCAGCAGTTACCGGGGCATTGGGGTTAACTATGGCTACACCTTC.

The gene calls are TRBV28 and TRBJ2-1; TRBD2 might be the D (7 bases). CDR1 is MDHEN, CDR2 SYDVKM, per germline. Trimming stripped 9 bases from V and 5 bases from J, with 20 bases between. The CDR3 is 15 residues long. The CDR3 loop reads CASMTVGGANNEQFF. In DNA form, the CDR3 reads TGTGCCAGTATGACCGTGGGGGGGGCAAACAATGAGCAGTTCTTC.

The chain joins TRBV11-3 to TRBJ1-3; no firm D call. With 5 bases removed from V and 0 bases from J, the gap between germline ends came to 14 bases. There are 16 residues in the CDR3. Germline V lookup: CDR1 SGHNT, CDR2 YENEEA. The chain's CDR3 is CASSTRTVSSGNTIYF. CDR3 DNA: TGTGCCAGCAGCACCAGGACGGTGAGCTCTGGAAACACCATATATTTT. Full variable domain (missing parts from reference TRBV11-3 and TRBJ1-3): EAGVVQSPRYKIIEKKQPVAFWCNPISGHNTLYWYLQNLGQGPELLIRYENEEAVDDSQLPKDRFSAERLKGVDSTLKIQPAELGDSAVYLCASSTRTVSSGNTIYFGEGSWLTVV.

J is TRBJ2-3 and V is TRBV5-1; perhaps TRBD2 as D (7 bases). This CDR3 region has 17 residues. The V and J ends lost 4 bases and 6 bases respectively, with 24 bases between them. Per the germline V gene, CDR1 is SGHRS and CDR2 is YFSETQ. The CDR3 is CASSAPPLGGGGDTQYF. The DNA of the CDR3 is TGCGCCAGCAGCGCGCCACCTTTGGGGGGGGGCGGTGATACGCAGTATTTT. Based on the CDR3 plus reference TRBV5-1 and TRBJ2-3, the full variable domain is KAGVTQTPRYLIKTRGQQVTLSCSPISGHRSVSWYQQTPGQGLQFLFEYFSETQRNKGNFPGRFSGRQFSNSRSEMNVSTLELGDSALYLCASSAPPLGGGGDTQYFGPGTRLTVL.

This clone was counted once. J is TRBJ1-1 and V is TRBV2, with 7 bases matching TRBD1. From germline, CDR1 is SNHLY and CDR2 FYNNEI. Trimming removed 6 bases from V and 5 bases from J; junction bases left unmatched: 9. There are 14 residues in the CDR3. CDR3 DNA: TGTGCCAGCAGCCCATCGGGACAGCTGACTGAAGCTTTCTTT. It codes for CASSPSGQLTEAFF.

The rearrangement uses TRBV28 and TRBJ2-7; possibly TRBD1 for D (6 bases). The V end lost 4 bases, the J end lost 3 bases, and 13 bases lay between the germline ends. The CDR3 spans 14 residues. In germline, CDR1 is MDHEN, CDR2 SYDVKM. CDR3 loop: CASSSQGFLYEQYF. The CDR3 coding sequence is TGTGCCAGCAGTTCACAGGGATTTCTCTACGAGCAGTACTTC.

The chain has TRBV5-6 and TRBJ2-5; no definite D call. This CDR3 spans 15 amino acids. Germline V CDR1 and CDR2: SGHDT, YYEEEE. Trimming shortened V by 0 bases and J by 0 bases, and 9 bases separated the two germline ends. This CDR3 reads CASSLDSRYQETQYF. The CDR3 DNA reads TGTGCCAGCAGCTTGGACAGCCGGTACCAAGAGACCCAGTACTTC.

The chain uses TRBV9 and TRBJ1-2; no firm D call. The CDR3 is 14 amino acids. Germline CDR1 SGDLS, CDR2 YYNGEE. Between the trimmed V and J ends, which lost 2 bases and 0 bases, there was a span of 8 bases. The CDR3 coding sequence is TGTGCCAGCAGCGTCGCCGAATCTAACTATGGCTACACCTTC. Amino acids: CASSVAESNYGYTF. The full variable domain, its missing parts supplied by reference TRBV9 and TRBJ1-2, is DSGVTQTPKHLITATGQRVTLRCSPRSGDLSVYWYQQSLDQGLQFLIQYYNGEERAKGNILERFSAQQFPDLHSELNLSSLELGDSALYFCASSVAESNYGYTFGSGTRLTVV.

The table lists this clone with a count of one. The chain couples TRBV7-6 to TRBJ2-7, with D hard to call. Germline V CDR1 and CDR2: SGHVS, FNYEAQ. This CDR3 is built from 13 residues. The germline V and J ends were trimmed by 4 bases and 4 bases, with 11 bases remaining between them. This CDR3 is CASSSERVYEQYF. CDR3 DNA sequence: TGTGCCAGCAGCTCGGAAAGGGTTTACGAGCAGTACTTC.

The chain recombines TRBV29-1 with TRBJ2-1, with unresolved D. The CDR3 contains 13 residues. Trimming took off 3 bases at V and 3 bases at J, with 9 bases between the two ends. Looked up from germline, CDR1 is SQVTM and CDR2 is ANQGSEA. The CDR3 region is CSVDRGRYNEQFF. The CDR3 DNA reads as TGCAGCGTTGATAGAGGCCGCTACAATGAGCAGTTCTTC.

This chain uses TRBV5-1 with TRBJ2-7; TRBD1 agrees at 12 bases. After removal of 4 bases from V and 4 bases from J, the junction contained 6 bases not matched to a gene. The CDR3 spans 15 residues. CDR1 is SGHRS and CDR2 is YFSETQ in the germline V gene. Here the CDR3 reads CASSEGTGGTYEQYF. CDR3 DNA sequence: TGCGCCAGCAGCGAAGGGACAGGGGGCACGTACGAGCAGTACTTC.

This chain uses TRBV27 with TRBJ2-3, with 8 bases lining up with TRBD1. From germline, CDR1 is MNHEY and CDR2 SMNVEV (reference sequence). The CDR3 runs to 15 residues. The junction had 7 bases not matched to a gene; V was cut back by 3 bases and J by 5 bases. The CDR3 here is CASSLTGVVGDTQYF. The CDR3 DNA reads as TGTGCCAGCAGTTTGACAGGGGTCGTCGGAGATACGCAGTATTTT.

This chain links TRBV6-5 with TRBJ1-3; D is ambiguous. The CDR3 totals 16 residues. V was trimmed by 1 base and J by 5 bases, leaving 15 bases between them. Germline V gene lookup returns CDR1 MNHEY and CDR2 SVGAGI. The CDR3 DNA is TGTGCCAGCAGTTACTTGTCGGCGGGGAGGCGAAACACCATATATTTT. The encoded protein is CASSYLSAGRRNTIYF.

The genes are TRBV7-2 and TRBJ1-1; 9 bases are shared with TRBD1. J gave up 6 bases and V 6 bases, and 8 bases lay outside the gene matches. The V gene's germline CDR1 is SGHTA and CDR2 FQGNSA. The CDR3 sequence is 14 residues long. The CDR3 protein is CASSFRTGASEAFF. In DNA, the CDR3 is TGTGCCAGCAGTTTTCGGACAGGGGCTTCTGAAGCTTTCTTT.

This clone was recorded only once. A read error may produce the germline difference seen at one junction end. J is TRBJ2-2 and V is TRBV4-3, with 11 nucleotides matching TRBD2. The CDR3 is made up of 16 amino acids. From germline, CDR1 is LGHNA and CDR2 YSLEER. The CDR3 DNA follows: TGCGCCAGCAGCCAAAATAGCGGGGGGGTCGCCGGGGAGCTGTTCTTT. This codes for CASSQNSGGVAGELFF.

The V call is TRBV7-8, the J call TRBJ1-5; D gene unclear. Germline-derived CDR1 and CDR2 are SGHVS and FQNEAQ. The V end lost 1 base, the J end lost 0 bases, and 13 bases lay between the germline ends. The CDR3 consists of 17 residues. The CDR3 coding sequence is TGTGCCAGCAGCTTAGAGGCCGGGCTGTATAGCAATCAGCCCCAGCATTTT. This gives the protein CASSLEAGLYSNQPQHF.

The rearrangement uses TRBV4-1 and TRBJ1-1; D not resolved. The CDR3 is made up of 12 amino acids. V was trimmed by 4 bases and J by 3 bases, leaving 6 bases between them. CDR1 and CDR2 (germline): MGHRA, YSYEKL. Written as DNA, the CDR3 is TGCGCCAGCAGCCTGATGCACACTGAAGCTTTCTTT. Amino acids: CASSLMHTEAFF.

This chain joins TRBV27 and TRBJ1-6; possible D gene TRBD1, 6 bases. Germline loops: CDR1 MNHEY, CDR2 SMNVEV (reference sequence). Between the trimmed V and J ends, which lost 3 bases and 2 bases, there was a span of 20 bases. This CDR3 is built from 19 residues. CDR3 bases: TGTGCCAGCAGTTTGTCGACAACAGGGATTCGGACCTATAATTCACCCCTCCACTTT. This sequence encodes CASSLSTTGIRTYNSPLHF.

The chain has TRBV6-4 and TRBJ1-1; D is ambiguous. Trimming cost V 2 bases and J 1 base, with 5 bases left between them. The CDR3 runs 13 residues. Germline V gene data show CDR1 as MRHNA and CDR2 as SNTAGT. The CDR3 here is CASSDRPNTEAFF. The CDR3 nucleotides are TGTGCCAGCAGTGACAGGCCGAACACTGAAGCTTTCTTT.